Listed below are T cell receptor beta chains from one sample, sequenced in a study of T-cell reconstitution after alpha-beta-depleted transplantation in children. Via MiXCR, TCRdb re-called the PCR reads, giving one row per CDR3 protein. The table includes about 260,000 distinct CDR3 sequences, approximately 8% detected once. The sample consisted of PBMCs, mostly from graft donor cells, taken 180 days after TCRalphabeta/CD19-depleted stem cell transplant. Every receptor here comes from a male patient between 10 and 17 years old who had a stem cell transplant for acute lymphoblastic leukemia, so the T cells may come from the graft donor. Both conserved end residues are part of each CDR3. Each record gives: clone size, D gene, V gene, J gene, CDR3 DNA, CDR3 protein. D genes are given only for firm matches. Part of the rows lack a size; the others show once, few, many or a class for expanded clones.

>many|.|TRBV9|TRBJ2-3
TGTGCCAGCAGCGTAACTCTCCTAGCGAGCGCAGATACGCAGTATTTT
CASSVTLLASADTQYF
>many|.|TRBV6-1|TRBJ1-1
TGTGCCAGCAGTGAAACTCGGGGGGACACTGAAGCTTTCTTT
CASSETRGDTEAFF
>many|.|TRBV6-2/TRBV6-3|TRBJ2-3
TGTGCCAGCACCCCCGCGACTCACAGCACAGATACGCAGTATTTT
CASTPATHSTDTQYF
>many|.|TRBV7-2|TRBJ2-3
TGTGCCAGCAGCCTTAGACTAGCAGATACGCAGTATTTT
CASSLRLADTQYF
>many|.|TRBV11-2|TRBJ2-7
TGTGCCAGCAGCTTAGGTGGCCGAGTAGGCGACGAGCAGTACTTC
CASSLGGRVGDEQYF
>many|TRBD2|TRBV7-2|TRBJ2-1
TGTGCCAGCAGCTTAGCGGGGACTAGCGGGAGGTTTAATGAGCAGTTCTTC
CASSLAGTSGRFNEQFF
>many|.|TRBV28|TRBJ2-7
TGTGCCAGCAGTCGACTCTCAGGGAGCTCCTACGAGCAGTACTTC
CASSRLSGSSYEQYF
>many|.|TRBV7-9|TRBJ2-7
TGTGCCAGCAGCTTCGTAGGGACCTACGAGCAGTACTTC
CASSFVGTYEQYF
>many|.|TRBV10-3|TRBJ2-7
TGTGCCATCAGTGAGTCGCGGACAGTCTCCTACGAGCAGTACTTC
CAISESRTVSYEQYF
>.|TRBD1|TRBV20-1|TRBJ2-1
TGCAGTGCTAGACCCCCGGGACAGGGATACAATGAGCAGTTCTTC
CSARPPGQGYNEQFF
>few|TRBD2|TRBV7-7|TRBJ2-3
TGTGCCAGCAGCTCGCGAAGGGAGGGAGATACGCAGTATTTT
CASSSRREGDTQYF
>.|.|TRBV11-2|TRBJ2-7
TGTGCCAGCAGCTTTCCGCCTCAGTCCCTCTACGAGCAGTACTTC
CASSFPPQSLYEQYF
>many|.|TRBV4-1|TRBJ1-3
TGCGCCAGCAGCCAAGGCCTGGCGGGGCCCTCTGGAAACACCATATATTTT
CASSQGLAGPSGNTIYF
>many|TRBD2|TRBV6-5|TRBJ2-1
TGTGCCAGCAGCCTAGCGGGAATCCACAATGAGCAGTTCTTC
CASSLAGIHNEQFF
>many|.|TRBV7-3|TRBJ2-1
TGTGCCAGCAGCTTAAGGGCAGCCGCCGAATACAATGAGCAGTTCTTC
CASSLRAAAEYNEQFF
>many|.|TRBV7-3|TRBJ2-1
TGTGCCAGCAGCTTACACATTAGGGTGGGACTGAATGAGCAGTTCTTC
CASSLHIRVGLNEQFF
>many|.|TRBV7-2|TRBJ1-5
TGTGCCAGCAGCTCGGACCCCGAAAGGCCCCAGCATTTT
CASSSDPERPQHF
>many|.|TRBV20-1|TRBJ2-5
TGCAGCCTCGACAGAGAAGAGACCCAGTACTTC
CSLDREETQYF
>.|.|TRBV27|TRBJ2-4
TGTGCCAGCAAGACCCGGGGTGAGTCCACGTGGGACGGAGATTTAGCCAAAAACATTCAGTACTTC
CASKTRGESTWDGDLAKNIQYF
>.|.|TRBV19|TRBJ2-2
TGTGCCAGTACTAATCCCGGCCACACCGGGGAGCTGTTTTTT
CASTNPGHTGELFF
>many|.|TRBV4-2|TRBJ1-1
TGTGCCAGCAGCAAAGGGGGGGGAGAGTTAACTGAAGCTTTCTTT
CASSKGGGELTEAFF
>many|.|TRBV20-1|TRBJ2-6
TGCAGTGCCAGCTCTGGGGCCAACGTCCTGACTTTC
CSASSGANVLTF
>.|TRBD2|TRBV27|TRBJ2-3
TGTGCCAGCAGTTTAGCGGGAGATGGCACAGATACGCAGTATTTT
CASSLAGDGTDTQYF
>many|TRBD2|TRBV6-5|TRBJ2-1
TGTGCCAGCAGTCCGCCCGCGGAGCGGGGGTACAATGAGCAGTTCTTC
CASSPPAERGYNEQFF
>many|.|TRBV29-1|TRBJ1-2
TGCAGCGTTTTCAAGGCATCGAGTGACTATGGCTACACCTTC
CSVFKASSDYGYTF
>few|TRBD2|TRBV12-3/TRBV12-4|TRBJ2-2
TGTGCCACCACCCCTACCGGGAGGTCGAACACCGGGGAGCTGTTTTTT
CATTPTGRSNTGELFF
>.|.|TRBV12-3/TRBV12-4|TRBJ2-5
TGTGCCAGCAGTTTAGGCCCGGGACGGGGGCTAGAGACCCAGTACTTC
CASSLGPGRGLETQYF
>.|.|TRBV6-2/TRBV6-3|TRBJ2-7
TGTGCCAGCAGTTCTGCGACTTTCTACGAGCAGTACTTC
CASSSATFYEQYF
>many|TRBD1|TRBV7-8|TRBJ2-1
TGTGCCAGCATCCCCGGGACAGGCCGGAGCAATGAGCAGTTCTTC
CASIPGTGRSNEQFF
>many|.|TRBV27|TRBJ1-1
TGTGCCAGCAGTCTCAGCAGAATGAACACTGAAGCTTTCTTT
CASSLSRMNTEAFF
>many|.|TRBV3-1|TRBJ2-2
TGTGCCAGCACCAAAGGAGGGGACACCGGGGAGCTGTTTTTT
CASTKGGDTGELFF
>many|TRBD1|TRBV5-1|TRBJ1-1
TGCGCCAGCAGCCCTAGGACAGGGGGCAGTGAAGCTTTCTTT
CASSPRTGGSEAFF
>many|.|TRBV5-6|TRBJ2-3
TGTGCCAGCAGCTTCGCCAGGGTTACAGATACGCAGTATTTT
CASSFARVTDTQYF
>many|TRBD2|TRBV7-2|TRBJ2-2
TGTGCCAGCAGCTTTTCCCGGGGGGGAGGTGGCACCGGGGAGCTGTTTTTT
CASSFSRGGGGTGELFF
>.|TRBD1|TRBV6-5|TRBJ2-1
TGTGCCAGCAGCTCTACAGGGGGTTGGTACAATGAGCAGTTCTTC
CASSSTGGWYNEQFF
>many|.|TRBV21-1|TRBJ1-3
TGTGCCAGCAGCAAAGTCGGGGTGGTGAGGAGGGACACCATATATTTT
CASSKVGVVRRDTIYF
>many|.|TRBV5-1|TRBJ2-4
TGCGCCAGCAGCCTAAACGCCAAAAACATTCAGTACTTC
CASSLNAKNIQYF
>many|.|TRBV19|TRBJ2-6
TGTGCCAGCCGTGACCCTGGGGCCAACGTCCTGACTTTC
CASRDPGANVLTF
>many|.|TRBV12-3/TRBV12-4|TRBJ1-5
TGTGCCAGCAGTTTAAGGTTAGGGGAAAATAGCAATCAGCCCCAGCATTTT
CASSLRLGENSNQPQHF
>many|.|TRBV3-1|TRBJ2-2
TGTGCCAGCAGCCCGTACCTGGGGAACACCGGGGAGCTGTTTTTT
CASSPYLGNTGELFF
>many|.|TRBV20-1|TRBJ1-3
TGCAGTGCTGGGCCGGGAGGGGTAGGAAACACCATATATTTT
CSAGPGGVGNTIYF
>many|.|TRBV7-6|TRBJ1-1
TGTGCCAGCAGCACCATTGGGACTGAAGCTTTCTTT
CASSTIGTEAFF
>many|TRBD2|TRBV7-6|TRBJ2-3
TGTGCCAGCAGCTTAGGTGGGGGGTTAGCGGGGGTGCCGCACCAACCCAGCACAGATACGCAGTATTTT
CASSLGGGLAGVPHQPSTDTQYF
>many|.|TRBV7-6|TRBJ2-1
TGTGCCAGCAGCCTACGGGGGAGCTCCTACAATGAGCAGTTCTTC
CASSLRGSSYNEQFF
>many|TRBD1|TRBV11-1|TRBJ1-3
TGTGCCAGCAGCTCTTACTCCGACAGGGGGGTTGTCTCTGGAAACACCATATATTTT
CASSSYSDRGVVSGNTIYF
>many|TRBD2|TRBV11-2|TRBJ2-2
TGTGCCAGCAGCTTTTCCGGGACTATCAACACCGGGGAGCTGTTTTTT
CASSFSGTINTGELFF
>many|TRBD1|TRBV20-1|TRBJ2-7
TGCAGTGCTAGTGGGGGGACAGGGGGCTACGAGCAGTACTTC
CSASGGTGGYEQYF
>many|.|TRBV9|TRBJ2-5
TGTGCCAGCAGCGTATCTGGTGGGGCCCAAGAGACCCAGTACTTC
CASSVSGGAQETQYF
>many|TRBD2|TRBV4-2|TRBJ2-1
TGTGCCAGCAGCCCAAGTCGAGGGGCGGGAGGACTCATCAATGAGCAGTTCTTC
CASSPSRGAGGLINEQFF
>many|.|TRBV6-1|TRBJ2-5
TGTGCCAGCAAAAATGCAGGGTTCGGGGAGACCCAGTACTTC
CASKNAGFGETQYF
>many|.|TRBV29-1|TRBJ1-5
TGCAGCGTCGCAGGGCCGAATCAGCCCCAGCATTTT
CSVAGPNQPQHF
>many|.|TRBV5-1|TRBJ2-7
TGCGCCAGCAGCTGGGGGCGCAACTACGAGCAGTACTTC
CASSWGRNYEQYF
>many|.|TRBV7-2|TRBJ2-5
TGTGCCAGCAGCCCGGTGGTAGGGGGGGGGTCGCCCCAGTACTTC
CASSPVVGGGSPQYF
>many|.|TRBV10-3|TRBJ2-2
TGTGCCATCAGTGAGATGGGAGATAACCTGAACACCGGGGAGCTGTTTTTT
CAISEMGDNLNTGELFF
>many|.|TRBV5-6|TRBJ2-2
TGTGCCAGCAGCTTGCTTGTCGGGGGCGGGACCGGGGAGCTGTTTTTT
CASSLLVGGGTGELFF